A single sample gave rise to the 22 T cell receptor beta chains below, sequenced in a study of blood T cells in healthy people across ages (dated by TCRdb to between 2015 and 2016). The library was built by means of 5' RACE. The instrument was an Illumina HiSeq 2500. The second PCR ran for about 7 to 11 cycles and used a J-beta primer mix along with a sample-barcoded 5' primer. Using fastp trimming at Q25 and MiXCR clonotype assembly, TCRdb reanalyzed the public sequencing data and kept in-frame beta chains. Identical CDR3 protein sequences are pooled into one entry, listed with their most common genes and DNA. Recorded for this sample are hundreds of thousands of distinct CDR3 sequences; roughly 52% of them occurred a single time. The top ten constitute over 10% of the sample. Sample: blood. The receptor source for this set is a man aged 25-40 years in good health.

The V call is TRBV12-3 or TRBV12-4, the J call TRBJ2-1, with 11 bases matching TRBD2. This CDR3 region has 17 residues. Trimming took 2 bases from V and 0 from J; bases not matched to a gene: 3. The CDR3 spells CASSLTSGGLSYNEQFF. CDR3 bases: TGTGCCAGCAGTTTAACTAGCGGGGGACTCTCCTACAATGAGCAGTTCTTC.

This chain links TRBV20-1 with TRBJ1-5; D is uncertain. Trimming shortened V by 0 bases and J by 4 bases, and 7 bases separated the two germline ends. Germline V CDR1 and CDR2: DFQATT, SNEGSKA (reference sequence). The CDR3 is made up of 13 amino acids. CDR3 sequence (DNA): TGCAGTGCTAGAGATCCCTTAAATCAGCCCCAGCATTTT. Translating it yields CSARDPLNQPQHF.

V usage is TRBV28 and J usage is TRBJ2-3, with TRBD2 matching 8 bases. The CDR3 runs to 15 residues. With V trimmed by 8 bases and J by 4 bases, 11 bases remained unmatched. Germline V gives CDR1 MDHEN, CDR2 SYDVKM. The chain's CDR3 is CASLAGMGGADTQYF. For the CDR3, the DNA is TGTGCCAGCTTAGCGGGGATGGGGGGGGCAGATACGCAGTATTTT.

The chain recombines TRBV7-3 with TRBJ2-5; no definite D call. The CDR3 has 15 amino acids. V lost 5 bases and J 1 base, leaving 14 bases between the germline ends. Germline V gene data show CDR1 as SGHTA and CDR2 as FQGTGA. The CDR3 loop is CASSPFQGSQETQYF. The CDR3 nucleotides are TGTGCCAGCAGCCCTTTCCAAGGGTCCCAAGAGACCCAGTACTTC.

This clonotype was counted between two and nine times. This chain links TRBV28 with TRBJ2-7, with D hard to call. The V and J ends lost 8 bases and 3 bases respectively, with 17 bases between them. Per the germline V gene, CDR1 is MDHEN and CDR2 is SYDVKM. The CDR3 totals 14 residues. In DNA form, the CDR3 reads TGTGCCAGCGGGCCTCCGGGCTCCCGCTACGAGCAGTACTTC. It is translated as CASGPPGSRYEQYF. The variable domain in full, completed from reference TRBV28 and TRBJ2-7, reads DVKVTQSSRYLVKRTGEKVFLECVQDMDHENMFWYRQDPGLGLRLIYFSYDVKMKEKGDIPEGYSVSREKKERFSLILESASTNQTSMYLCASGPPGSRYEQYFGPGTRLTVT.

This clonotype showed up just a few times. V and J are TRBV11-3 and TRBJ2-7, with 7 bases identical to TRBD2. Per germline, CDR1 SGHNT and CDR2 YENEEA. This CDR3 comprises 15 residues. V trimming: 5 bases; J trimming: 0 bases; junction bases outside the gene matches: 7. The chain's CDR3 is CASSRSGESSYEQYF. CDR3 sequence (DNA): TGTGCCAGCAGCCGAAGCGGGGAAAGCTCCTACGAGCAGTACTTC.

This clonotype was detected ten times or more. CDR3 amino acids: CATSRDLGGSIIQYF. CDR3 coding DNA: TGTGCCACCAGCAGAGATCTGGGGGGTTCGATTATTCAGTACTTC. The V and J genes are TRBV15 and TRBJ2-4, with TRBD2 as a possible D gene (6 bases). The CDR3 is made up of 15 amino acids. Trimming removed 0 bases at V and 10 bases at J, with 16 bases between. CDR1 is LNHNV, CDR2 YYDKDF, per germline (reference sequence).

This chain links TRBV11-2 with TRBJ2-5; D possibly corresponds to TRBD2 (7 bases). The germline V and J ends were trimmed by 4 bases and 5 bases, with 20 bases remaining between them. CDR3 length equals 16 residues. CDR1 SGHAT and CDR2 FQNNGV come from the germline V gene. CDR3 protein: CASSSLRGGVRETQYF. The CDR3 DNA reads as TGTGCCAGCAGCTCCCTGAGGGGGGGAGTTAGGGAGACCCAGTACTTC.

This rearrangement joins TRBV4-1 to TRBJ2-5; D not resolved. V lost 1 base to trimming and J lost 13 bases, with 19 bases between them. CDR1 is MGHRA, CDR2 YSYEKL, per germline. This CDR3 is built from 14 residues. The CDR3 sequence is CASSQVRNEVGRYF. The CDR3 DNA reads TGCGCCAGCAGCCAAGTGAGGAACGAGGTTGGGCGGTACTTC.

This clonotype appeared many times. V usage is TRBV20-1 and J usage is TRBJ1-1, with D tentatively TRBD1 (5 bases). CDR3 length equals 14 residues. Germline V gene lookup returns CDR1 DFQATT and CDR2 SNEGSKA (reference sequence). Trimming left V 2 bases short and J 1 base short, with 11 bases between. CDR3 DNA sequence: TGCAGTGCTAGATTGGCAGGGTCGAACACTGAAGCTTTCTTT. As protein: CSARLAGSNTEAFF.

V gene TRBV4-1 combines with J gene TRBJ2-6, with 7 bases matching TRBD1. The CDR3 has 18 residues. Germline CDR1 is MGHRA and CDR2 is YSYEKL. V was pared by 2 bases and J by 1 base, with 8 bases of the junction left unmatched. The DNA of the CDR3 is TGCGCCAGCAGCCAACTAACAGGGGCTCTATCTGGGGCCAACGTCCTGACTTTC. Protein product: CASSQLTGALSGANVLTF.

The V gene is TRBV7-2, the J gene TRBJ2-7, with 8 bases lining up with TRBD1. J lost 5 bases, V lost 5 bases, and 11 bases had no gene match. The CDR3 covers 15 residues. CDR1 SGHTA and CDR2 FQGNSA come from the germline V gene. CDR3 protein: CASSPRTGSRDEQYF. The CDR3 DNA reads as TGTGCCAGCAGCCCACGGACAGGGAGTAGGGACGAGCAGTACTTC.

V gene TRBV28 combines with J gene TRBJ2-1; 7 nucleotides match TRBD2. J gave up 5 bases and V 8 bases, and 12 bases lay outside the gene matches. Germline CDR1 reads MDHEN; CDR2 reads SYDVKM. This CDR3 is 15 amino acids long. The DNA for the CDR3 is TGTGCCAGCCGTCCTGGGACTATAGGACACAATGAGCAGTTCTTC. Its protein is CASRPGTIGHNEQFF.

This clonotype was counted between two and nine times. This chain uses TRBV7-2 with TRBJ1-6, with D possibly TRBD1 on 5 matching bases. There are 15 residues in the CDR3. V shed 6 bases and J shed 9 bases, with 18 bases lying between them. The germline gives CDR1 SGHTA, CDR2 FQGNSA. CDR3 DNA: TGTGCCAGCAGATCTCCGGAGGGGAACCTTTCACCCCTCCACTTT. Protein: CASRSPEGNLSPLHF.

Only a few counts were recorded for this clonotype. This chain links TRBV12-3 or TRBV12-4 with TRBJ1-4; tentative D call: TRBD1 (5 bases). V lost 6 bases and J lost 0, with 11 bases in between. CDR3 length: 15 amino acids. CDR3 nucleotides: TGTGCCAGCAGAGGGGACGGTGCAACTAATGAAAAACTGTTTTTT. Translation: CASRGDGATNEKLFF.

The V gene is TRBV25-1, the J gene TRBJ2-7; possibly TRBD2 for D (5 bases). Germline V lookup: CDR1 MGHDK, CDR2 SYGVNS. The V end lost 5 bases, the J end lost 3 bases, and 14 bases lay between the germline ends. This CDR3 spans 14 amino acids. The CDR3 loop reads CASSTRTGNYEQYF. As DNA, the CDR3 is TGTGCCAGCAGTACCCGGACCGGGAACTACGAGCAGTACTTC.

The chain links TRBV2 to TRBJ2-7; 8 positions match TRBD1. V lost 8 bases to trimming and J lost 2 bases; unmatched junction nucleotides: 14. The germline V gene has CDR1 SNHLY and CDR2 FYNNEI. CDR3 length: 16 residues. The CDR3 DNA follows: TGTGCCAGCCGGCGCCTGACAGGGGTAGTCACCTACGAGCAGTACTTC. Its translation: CASRRLTGVVTYEQYF.

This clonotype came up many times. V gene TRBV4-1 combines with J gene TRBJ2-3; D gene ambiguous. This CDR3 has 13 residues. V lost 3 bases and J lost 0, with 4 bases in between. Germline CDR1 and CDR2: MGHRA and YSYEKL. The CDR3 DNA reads TGCGCCAGCAGCCACCTGAGCACAGATACGCAGTATTTT. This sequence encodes CASSHLSTDTQYF.

CDR3 DNA sequence: TGTGCCAGCAGCTTTAGAAGGACCGACCAAGAGACCCAGTACTTC. It yields the protein CASSFRRTDQETQYF. The chain carries TRBV7-2 and TRBJ2-5; D ambiguous. Trimming shortened V by 3 bases and J by 0 bases, and 11 bases separated the two germline ends. Germline loops: CDR1 SGHTA, CDR2 FQGNSA. This CDR3 spans 15 amino acids. Based on the CDR3 plus reference TRBV7-2 and TRBJ2-5, the full variable domain is GAGVSQSPSNKVTEKGKDVELRCDPISGHTALYWYRQSLGQGLEFLIYFQGNSAPDKSGLPSDRFSAERTGGSVSTLTIQRTQQEDSAVYLCASSFRRTDQETQYFGPGTRLLVL.

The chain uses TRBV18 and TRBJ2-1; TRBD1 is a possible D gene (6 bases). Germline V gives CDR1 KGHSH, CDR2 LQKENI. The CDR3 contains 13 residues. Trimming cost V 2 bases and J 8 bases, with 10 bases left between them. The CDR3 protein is CASSPGDTDEQFF. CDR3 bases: TGTGCCAGCTCACCAGGGGACACCGATGAGCAGTTCTTC.

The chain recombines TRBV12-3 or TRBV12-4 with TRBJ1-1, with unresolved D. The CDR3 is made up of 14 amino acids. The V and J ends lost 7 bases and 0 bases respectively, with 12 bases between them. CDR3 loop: CASTPGSLNTEAFF. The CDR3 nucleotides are TGTGCCAGCACCCCCGGCAGCCTGAACACTGAAGCTTTCTTT.

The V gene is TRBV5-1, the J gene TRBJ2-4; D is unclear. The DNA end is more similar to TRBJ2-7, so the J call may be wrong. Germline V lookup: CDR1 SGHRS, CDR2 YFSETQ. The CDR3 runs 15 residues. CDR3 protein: CASSLAFGQAYEQYF. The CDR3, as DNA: TGCGCCAGCAGCTTGGCCTTCGGGCAGGCCTACGAGCAGTACTTC.